This record looks at one T cell receptor beta chain sequence and its context. This specimen belongs to a study of regulatory T cells in long-lasting Graves disease. Time point meaning: newly diagnosed GD, antithyroid drugs for less than 3 months. Extracted PBMC RNA gave rise to the TCR library. Combining iRepertoire HTBI primers with Arm-PCR of CDR3 regions, the authors built TCR beta libraries. TCRdb used MiXCR to reprocess the multiplex PCR reads, holding one entry per CDR3 protein. The sample yields 440,000 or so distinct CDR3 sequences, over 15% seen once. The CDR3 contains 14 residues. Germline CDR1 DFQATT, CDR2 SNEGSKA (reference sequence). Deletions cut 6 bases from V and 6 bases from J, with 18 bases between. This same sample was also taken into another study, of T cells in Graves' hyperthyroidism and ophthalmopathy.

The TCR originated in a woman aged 25 to 39 with Graves disease. Specimen: peripheral blood mononuclear cells (PBMCs), collected at new diagnosis, from a patient treated with antithyroid drugs. The chain links TRBV20-1 to TRBJ2-1, with D perhaps matching TRBD2 (5 bases). This chain's CDR3 is CSAASGSWRNEQFF. CDR3 DNA sequence: TGCAGTGCCGCGAGTGGGAGTTGGCGCAATGAGCAGTTCTTC.